This TCR beta chain was obtained from a study of blood T cell repertoires in COVID-19. The method was immunoSEQ multiplex PCR; TCRdb's version includes in-frame clones alone and lacks a portion of them. The sample has roughly 60,000 clones; approximately 86% are singletons. Source material: peripheral blood. The sequence was obtained from a human donor with active COVID-19. The donor label of this sample is uncertain.

The CDR3 sequence: CASSLTLAGALGANVLTF. Here the CDR3 DNA reads TGTGCCAGCAGCTTAACCCTAGCGGGAGCCCTTGGGGCCAACGTCCTGACTTTC. The chain recombines TRBV7-2 with TRBJ2-6, with TRBD2 matching over 10 bases. The germline V gene has CDR1 SGHTA and CDR2 FQGNSA. There are 18 residues in the CDR3. V gave up 2 bases and J gave up 3 bases; unmatched junction bases: 7.